This TCR beta chain was found in a study of shared clonotypes between healthy human individuals. About the research overall: Three CD4 naive, three CD4 memory, two CD8 naive and one CD8 memory plate were used per donor. The study's findings and limits: Clonotypes shared by all four sorted-subset donors had higher generation probabilities than non-shared clonotypes. Relative to memory subsets, naive subsets generally showed larger estimated richness.

Here immunoSEQ multiplex PCR was the method, and the copy in TCRdb shows in-frame clones only, minus some. Among about 2.1 million clones listed, just over 90% were seen once. Of note for this clone: Its matching antigen is unknown.

CD45RO-negative, CCR7-positively selected cells formed the naive CD8 fraction, excluding terminally differentiated effector memory CD45RA+ cells. This sequence was found in a young man in good health. Some clones in this sample may be carry-over from other donors' samples. The source material was naive CD8+ T cells from PBMCs.

The CDR3 spells CASSPKGGRAYPANEQFF. CDR3 DNA sequence: TGTGCCAGCAGCCCCAAGGGGGGGAGGGCCTACCCGGCCAATGAGCAGTTCTTC. The chain links TRBV7-3 to TRBJ2-1, with D perhaps TRBD2 (7 bases). The CDR3 extends over 18 amino acids. CDR1 is SGHTA and CDR2 is FQGTGA in the germline V gene. Trimming removed 5 bases at V and 6 bases at J, with 26 bases between. Full variable domain (remainder filled in from reference TRBV7-3 and TRBJ2-1): GAGVSQTPSNKVTEKGKYVELRCDPISGHTALYWYRQSLGQGPEFLIYFQGTGAADDSGLPNDRFFAVRPEGSVSTLKIQRTERGDSAVYLCASSPKGGRAYPANEQFFGPGTRLTVL.